The present T cell receptor (beta chain) was sequenced within a study of T-cell memory formation after mild COVID-19. CDR1 is DFQATT, CDR2 SNEGSKA, per germline (reference sequence). The CDR3 spans 13 residues. V was cut by 1 base and J by 1 base, with 7 bases left in between. Each CDR3 protein is one row after TCRdb ran MiXCR on the 5' RACE reads. The sample carries about 390,000 distinct CDR3 sequences, approximately 15% recorded once. The chain uses TRBV20-1 and TRBJ2-5; D unclear. The specimen was PBMCs or a T cell subset sorted from them (not recorded which). The receptor's source is a man aged 18-30 years who had mild COVID-19 (a few samples of this study predate the infection). Cell type and time point are not known. The CDR3 DNA is TGCAGTGCTAGAGTGCCTATCCAAGAGACCCAGTACTTC. Residues: CSARVPIQETQYF.